This T cell receptor beta chain was recovered during a study of shared clonotypes between healthy human individuals. Evenly divided among several immunoSEQ plates was the genomic DNA of each subset. Profiled with immunoSEQ multiplex PCR; TCRdb holds only in-frame clones, not every one. The repertoire holds 2 million to 2.5 million clones, with over 85% as singletons. Trimming removed 7 bases from V and 5 bases from J, with 11 bases in between. The CDR3 is made up of 13 amino acids. Germline V gene data show CDR1 as SGHTA and CDR2 as FQGNSA. Material: naive CD4+ T cells from PBMCs. Subset reported: CD45RA+ positively selected. V is TRBV7-2 and J is TRBJ2-2, with D possibly matching TRBD2 (5 bases). The sequence was obtained from a man aged 18 to 35 in good health. Some clones in this sample may be carry-over from other donors' samples. CDR3 coding DNA: TGTGCCAGCATGAGGGCTGGAACCGGGGAGCTGTTTTTT. Its protein is CASMRAGTGELFF.